Listed below are T cell receptor beta chains from one sample, sequenced in a study of radiation and T cells in renal cell carcinoma. Measured with immunoSEQ multiplex PCR; TCRdb has only the in-frame clones, and not every one. The table includes some 50,000 clones, 75% to 85% detected once. The starting material was blood, obtained from a patient whose treatment included radiotherapy and nephrectomy. These receptor sequences come from a woman aged 70-85 years with renal cell carcinoma. Each CDR3 is given without its conserved first and last residue. The order of the fields is J gene, V gene, clone size, CDR3 protein. The size of a clone is reported for some rows only, either as once, few or many, or as a class for expanded clones.

TRBJ1-1 | TRBV18 | - | ASSPGTGPTEAF
TRBJ1-1 | TRBV5-4 | - | ATHGQGAVGTEAF
TRBJ1-2 | TRBV15 | - | ATSRDRRGRPRGDYGYT
TRBJ2-3 | TRBV5-1 | - | ASSLANGGTDTQY
TRBJ1-1 | TRBV5-5 | - | ASSLADMNTEAF
TRBJ2-7 | TRBV7-3 | - | ATLLYEQY
TRBJ1-5 | TRBV30 | - | AWSASRDSRATNQPQH
TRBJ1-3 | TRBV9 | - | ASSVDSSSGNTIY
TRBJ2-1 | TRBV19 | - | ASSPFGEDKEDEQF
TRBJ1-2 | TRBV6-1 | - | ASRDHRGLGYGYT
TRBJ1-3 | TRBV18 | - | ASSLGGPSPGNTIY
TRBJ2-4 | TRBV7-9 | - | ASSLGQALAKNIQY
TRBJ1-4 | TRBV10-3 | - | AIREYRESEKLF
TRBJ1-6 | TRBV19 | - | ASSIGASPLH
TRBJ1-5 | TRBV6-1 | once | ASSSGWGQPQH
TRBJ1-1 | TRBV7-9 | - | ASRPRGNTEAF
TRBJ2-1 | TRBV18 | - | ASSQGHITDEQF
TRBJ2-7 | TRBV7-2 | - | ASSLAAQGHYEQY
TRBJ2-2 | TRBV7-3 | - | ASSPHSGRTGGELF
TRBJ2-7 | TRBV6-1 | once | ASSRDSGTYEQY
TRBJ2-7 | TRBV7-9 | - | ASSLAGTGGLEQY
TRBJ1-2 | TRBV27 | - | ASSPTGGGYT
TRBJ2-2 | TRBV5-1 | - | ASSTDPPSGELF
TRBJ2-2 | TRBV21-1 | - | ASNRDTRLNTGELF
TRBJ2-3 | TRBV5-1 | - | ASSAATGPDTQY
TRBJ2-1 | TRBV20-1 | - | ILRQRNEQF
TRBJ1-5 | TRBV7-9 | - | ASSPTGANNQPQH
TRBJ1-6 | TRBV27 | once | ASSPQDGYNSPLH
TRBJ2-1 | TRBV4-1 | - | ASSQAERGPSNEQF
TRBJ2-6 | TRBV6-1 | - | ASTPPEWANVLT
TRBJ1-1 | TRBV6-1 | - | ASNSGVRTEAF
TRBJ2-7 | TRBV10-3 | - | AISEEGRGTPREEQY
TRBJ2-7 | TRBV7-8 | - | ASSLAVIAGSYEQY
TRBJ2-1 | TRBV5-1 | - | ASSFSGDTYYNEQF
TRBJ1-3 | TRBV19 | - | ASSIAGAADSGNTIY
TRBJ1-4 | TRBV15 | - | ATSTGTGGKKLF
TRBJ2-1 | TRBV30 | - | AWSHNEQF
TRBJ2-7 | TRBV5-6 | - | ASSLDRHRISYEQY
TRBJ1-3 | TRBV2 | - | ASSEWQSSGNTIY
TRBJ2-1 | TRBV7-7 | - | ASPSPNEQF
TRBJ2-2 | TRBV6-6 | - | ASRGVQERTGELF
TRBJ2-3 | TRBV19 | - | ASSIVGEVTQY
TRBJ2-2 | TRBV18 | - | ASSPGQFNGELF
TRBJ2-1 | TRBV7-9 | - | ASSTQEVGDRGNYNEQF
TRBJ2-7 | TRBV19 | - | ASQGTGGAYEQY
TRBJ1-5 | TRBV19 | - | ASSIEGSWDQPQH
TRBJ2-1 | TRBV5-4 | - | ASSLGGTSGDNEQF
TRBJ2-7 | TRBV27 | - | ASSSQTGLAGASYEQY
TRBJ1-3 | TRBV5-6 | - | ASSLQGAGNTIY
TRBJ1-5 | TRBV18 | - | ASSLEGLSQPQH
TRBJ2-7 | TRBV2 | once | ASIRGSYEQY
TRBJ1-1 | TRBV27 | - | ASSTEKKGRLNTEAF
TRBJ1-1 | TRBV27 | many | ASSLRGIMGTEAF